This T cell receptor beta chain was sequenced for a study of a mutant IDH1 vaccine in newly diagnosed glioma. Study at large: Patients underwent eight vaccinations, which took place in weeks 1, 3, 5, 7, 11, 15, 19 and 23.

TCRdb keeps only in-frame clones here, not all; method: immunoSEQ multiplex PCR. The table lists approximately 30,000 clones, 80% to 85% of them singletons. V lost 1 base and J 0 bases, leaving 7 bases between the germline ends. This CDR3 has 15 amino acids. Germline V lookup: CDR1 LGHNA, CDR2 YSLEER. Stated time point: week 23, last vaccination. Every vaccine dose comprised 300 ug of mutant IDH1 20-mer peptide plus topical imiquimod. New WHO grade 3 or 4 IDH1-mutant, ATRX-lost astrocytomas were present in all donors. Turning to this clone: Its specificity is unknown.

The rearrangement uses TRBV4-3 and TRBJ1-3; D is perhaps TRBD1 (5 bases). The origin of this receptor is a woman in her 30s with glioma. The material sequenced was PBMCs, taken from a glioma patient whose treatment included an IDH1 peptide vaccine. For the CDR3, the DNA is TGCGCCAGCAGCCAAGCGGGGGGCTCTGGAAACACCATATATTTT. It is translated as CASSQAGGSGNTIYF.